This entry lists 26 T cell receptor beta chains sequenced from one sample in a study of blood T cells in healthy people across ages. Primed by a sample-barcoded 5' primer and a J-beta primer mix, a second PCR proceeded for 7 to 11 cycles. In TCRdb, the 5' RACE reads were re-called with MiXCR into one record per CDR3 protein. The table includes 780,000 or so distinct CDR3 sequences, around half detected once. Sequencing used blood. These receptors were taken from a man older than 75 in good health.

The rearrangement uses TRBV24-1 and TRBJ2-3, with 10 positions matching TRBD2. The CDR3 loop spans 16 amino acids. Per the germline V gene, CDR1 is KGHDR and CDR2 is SFDVKD. V lost 3 bases, J lost 2 bases, and 4 bases stayed unmatched. The CDR3 spells CATSDLAGENTDTQYF. The CDR3 DNA reads TGTGCCACCAGTGATCTAGCGGGAGAGAACACAGATACGCAGTATTTT.

This clonotype has only a few counts. The gene calls are TRBV9 and TRBJ1-2; weak D call: TRBD1 (5 bases). CDR1 and CDR2 (germline): SGDLS, YYNGEE. V was trimmed by 0 bases and J by 13 bases, leaving 13 bases between them. This CDR3 spans 12 amino acids. The CDR3 nucleotides read TGTGCCAGCAGCGTAGGAGGGGCGGACTCCACCTTC. Translated: CASSVGGADSTF.

About this clonotype itself: Germline is not matched at one junction end, which may reflect a read error. CDR3 region: CACSPGQGVPGELFF. As DNA, the CDR3 is TGCGCCTGCAGTCCGGGACAGGGCGTCCCCGGGGAGCTGTTTTTT. V and J are TRBV4-1 and TRBJ2-2, with 9 bases lining up with TRBD1. The length of the CDR3 is 15 residues. The germline V gene encodes CDR1 MGHRA and CDR2 YSYEKL.

This clonotype was observed a few times. The chain employs TRBV4-1 and TRBJ2-7; D unresolved. Trimming shortened V by 1 base and J by 7 bases, and 14 bases separated the two germline ends. The CDR3 contains 14 residues. Germline CDR1 MGHRA, CDR2 YSYEKL. The DNA for the CDR3 is TGCGCCAGCAGCCAAGGTAGGCAGATCAATGAGCAGTACTTC. This encodes CASSQGRQINEQYF.

There are a few counts of this clonotype. The J gene is TRBJ1-2, the V gene TRBV6-1, with 9 positions matching TRBD1. CDR1 is MNHNS and CDR2 is SASEGT in the germline V gene. The trim removed 0 bases at V and 4 bases at J, leaving 18 bases unmatched. The CDR3 runs 20 residues. The CDR3 spells CASSEARVRTWDRAFYGYTF. Written as DNA, the CDR3 is TGTGCCAGCAGTGAAGCCCGGGTACGGACCTGGGACAGGGCCTTCTATGGCTACACCTTC.

The CDR3 sequence is CAWSVPAQAQPQFF. The DNA of the CDR3 is TGTGCCTGGAGTGTACCGGCGCAGGCCCAACCGCAGTTCTTC. The chain joins TRBV30 to TRBJ2-1, with D unresolved. In germline, CDR1 is GTSNPN, CDR2 SVGIG (reference sequence). This CDR3 is built from 14 residues. The V end lost 0 bases, the J end lost 12 bases, and 18 bases lay between the germline ends.

This clonotype was recorded once. The chain couples TRBV4-2 to TRBJ2-6; 7 positions agree with TRBD1. Per the germline V gene, CDR1 is LGHNA and CDR2 is YNFKEQ. The CDR3 is 17 amino acids. Trimming removed 3 bases from V and 0 bases from J; junction bases left unmatched: 5. CDR3 sequence (DNA): TGTGCCAGCAGCCAGGACAGGAGTCCCTCTGGGGCCAACGTCCTGACTTTC. Protein product: CASSQDRSPSGANVLTF.

The count of this clonotype is one. This chain uses TRBV6-1 with TRBJ1-2; a possible D gene is TRBD1 (5 bases). V lost 5 bases and J lost 6, with 16 bases in between. The length of the CDR3 is 14 residues. CDR1 and CDR2 (germline): MNHNS, SASEGT. The CDR3 loop reads CASSPWGQRDGYTF. In nucleotides, the CDR3 is TGTGCCAGCAGTCCCTGGGGCCAGAGAGATGGCTACACCTTC.

The chain is built from TRBV27 and TRBJ2-5; 9 bases match TRBD2. Gene TRBJ2-7 matches the end of the DNA better, so the J call may be wrong. Germline V CDR1 and CDR2: MNHEY, SMNVEV (reference sequence). The CDR3 totals 15 residues. This CDR3 is CASSRSLAGLYEQYF. CDR3 sequence (DNA): TGTGCCAGCAGTCGGAGTCTAGCGGGACTATACGAGCAGTACTTC.

This chain links TRBV5-1 with TRBJ2-3, with TRBD2 identical over 9 bases. CDR3 length equals 15 residues. Germline lookup yields CDR1 SGHRS and CDR2 YFSETQ. V lost 1 base to trimming and J lost 7 bases; unmatched junction nucleotides: 7. CDR3 sequence (DNA): TGCGCCAGCAGCTTGACCACCCTAGCGGGAAATACGCAGTATTTT. Its translation is CASSLTTLAGNTQYF.

The V gene is TRBV12-3 or TRBV12-4, the J gene TRBJ1-6; D might be TRBD1 (6 bases). V was shortened by 3 bases and J by 0 bases, with 24 bases between the two germline ends. CDR3 length: 21 residues. For the CDR3, the DNA is TGTGCCAGCAGTTTGGGGAGGCAGGGGCCCCTCCTGAGCTCCTATAATTCACCCCTCCACTTT. Translation gives CASSLGRQGPLLSSYNSPLHF.

The CDR3 loop reads CSANGRRDTQYF. DNA for the CDR3: TGCAGTGCTAACGGGCGGAGAGATACGCAGTATTTT. The chain combines TRBV20-1 with TRBJ2-3; D remains unclear. CDR3 length: 12 residues. Trimming cost V 4 bases and J 5 bases, with 10 bases left between them. The V gene's germline CDR1 is DFQATT and CDR2 SNEGSKA (reference sequence).

The chain uses TRBV5-1 and TRBJ2-5, with a tentative D call TRBD2 (6 bases). The CDR3 runs to 15 residues. Germline-derived CDR1 and CDR2 are SGHRS and YFSETQ. Between the trimmed V and J ends, which lost 0 bases and 11 bases, there was a span of 20 bases. CDR3 DNA: TGCGCCAGCAGCTTGGAGGGCGGGAAAGGAGGTGAGCAGTACTTC. It is translated as CASSLEGGKGGEQYF.

The chain uses TRBV20-1 and TRBJ2-1; weak D call: TRBD1 (6 bases). The CDR3 spans 16 residues. With 0 bases removed from V and 9 bases from J, the gap between germline ends came to 21 bases. Germline assignment: CDR1 DFQATT and CDR2 SNEGSKA (reference sequence). For the CDR3, the DNA is TGCAGTGCTAGAGATCCGGGCAGGGGATGGGTTCGTGAGCAGTTCTTC. Amino acids: CSARDPGRGWVREQFF.

This clonotype was observed a few times. The chain recombines TRBV20-1 with TRBJ2-5, with D perhaps matching TRBD1 (5 bases). V was cut by 3 bases and J by 3 bases, with 11 bases left in between. The CDR3 contains 13 residues. Germline V gives CDR1 DFQATT, CDR2 SNEGSKA (reference sequence). CDR3 DNA: TGCAGTGCTAGCGACAGTGTAAAAGAGACCCAGTACTTC. Protein sequence: CSASDSVKETQYF.

This chain joins TRBV2 and TRBJ1-2; 7 bases fit TRBD1. V gave up 5 bases and J gave up 8 bases; unmatched junction bases: 8. Germline V lookup: CDR1 SNHLY, CDR2 FYNNEI. The CDR3 length is 13 residues. CDR3 sequence: CASSPETGRGYTF. In DNA, the CDR3 is TGTGCCAGCAGTCCCGAGACAGGGCGCGGCTACACCTTC.

The genes are TRBV6-5 and TRBJ2-5; 7 nucleotides align to TRBD2. J gave up 5 bases and V 3 bases, and 6 bases lay outside the gene matches. CDR3 size: 14 residues. CDR1 and CDR2 from the germline V gene are MNHEY and SVGAGI. The CDR3 here is CASSYPGGSETQYF. CDR3 DNA sequence: TGTGCCAGCAGTTATCCCGGGGGGAGTGAGACCCAGTACTTC.

The genes are TRBV29-1 and TRBJ2-7; 7 bases fit TRBD2. V shed 4 bases and J 2 bases; nucleotides not matched to a gene: 2. Germline CDR1 SQVTM, CDR2 ANQGSEA. The CDR3 extends over 12 amino acids. CDR3 sequence reads: CSVGGGAYEQYF. The CDR3 DNA reads TGCAGCGTTGGTGGGGGGGCCTACGAGCAGTACTTC.

The chain combines TRBV4-1 with TRBJ2-7; D may be TRBD1 or TRBD2 (6 bases each). CDR3 length: 13 residues. The V gene's germline CDR1 is MGHRA and CDR2 YSYEKL. Trimming took 3 bases from V and 5 from J, leaving 11 bases between them. The CDR3 region has the DNA TGCGCCAGCAGCCACGGGGGCCTGAACGAGCAGTACTTC. This gives the protein CASSHGGLNEQYF.

This chain connects TRBV9 to TRBJ1-5, with unresolved D. The CDR3 totals 14 residues. Germline loops: CDR1 SGDLS, CDR2 YYNGEE. Trimming stripped 0 bases from V and 4 bases from J, with 8 bases between. The CDR3 DNA is TGTGCCAGCAGCGTAGGCCAGGCTAATCAGCCCCAGCATTTT. Its translation: CASSVGQANQPQHF.

This chain uses TRBV12-3 or TRBV12-4 with TRBJ2-3, with 9 bases matching TRBD2. With 7 bases clipped from V and 0 bases from J, the junction kept 5 bases outside the gene matches. The CDR3 runs 15 residues. This CDR3 is CASTTSGVSTDTQYF. In DNA, the CDR3 is TGTGCCAGCACGACTAGCGGAGTGAGCACAGATACGCAGTATTTT.

This clonotype was seen only a few times. J is TRBJ1-2 and V is TRBV9; no firm D call. The CDR3 spans 13 residues. V gave up 0 bases and J gave up 5 bases, with 8 bases separating them. Germline CDR1 SGDLS, CDR2 YYNGEE. The CDR3, as DNA: TGTGCCAGCAGCGTAGCTGTGGGGTATGGCTACACCTTC. It yields the protein CASSVAVGYGYTF.

J is TRBJ2-7 and V is TRBV5-6, with D perhaps given as TRBD1 or TRBD2 (5 bases each). From germline, CDR1 is SGHDT and CDR2 YYEEEE. The CDR3 has 15 residues. Trimming cost V 4 bases and J 3 bases, with 17 bases left between them. CDR3 coding DNA: TGTGCCAGCAGCGGTTCCGGGACGGAAGACTACGAGCAGTACTTC. It codes for CASSGSGTEDYEQYF.

The J gene is TRBJ1-5, the V gene TRBV27; TRBD1 aligns across 11 bases. CDR3 length: 15 residues. Germline-derived CDR1 and CDR2 are MNHEY and SMNVEV (reference sequence). J gave up 1 base and V 6 bases, and 2 bases lay outside the gene matches. CDR3 in DNA: TGTGCCAGCAGGGGGACAGGGGGGAGCAATCAGCCCCAGCATTTT. Translated, it gives CASRGTGGSNQPQHF.

Comment on this clonotype: Since a much larger clone is just one base distant, this may be a read error. The chain carries TRBV2 and TRBJ2-1, with D hard to call. The CDR3 length is 11 residues. The V gene's germline CDR1 is SNHLY and CDR2 FYNNEI. Trimming removed 3 bases at V and 5 bases at J, with 2 bases between. This CDR3 reads CASSENNEQFF. The CDR3 nucleotides are TGTGCCAGCAGTGAGAACAATGAGCAGTTCTTC.

This clonotype occurred a few times. The genes are TRBV10-2 and TRBJ2-1; D is possibly TRBD2 (6 bases). V lost 7 bases to trimming and J lost 2 bases, with 9 bases between them. Germline CDR1 is WSHSY and CDR2 is SAAADI. The CDR3 extends over 13 amino acids. CDR3 region: CASTREAYNEQFF. The DNA of the CDR3 is TGCGCCAGCACTAGGGAGGCCTACAATGAGCAGTTCTTC.